This T cell receptor (beta chain) was obtained from a study of T cells in Graves' hyperthyroidism and ophthalmopathy. Graves' hyperthyroidism qualified as stable when ophthalmopathy did not progress within 18 months. Regions amplified from RNA transcripts were the TCR beta CDR3 regions. Using the HTBI primer set, a first-round RT-PCR was run on the TCR CDR3. TCRdb recomputed calls from the multiplex PCR reads with MiXCR, one row per CDR3 protein. The sample consists of about 360,000 distinct CDR3 sequences, about 18% of them appearing once. Germline values: CDR1 SGHAT, CDR2 FQDESV (reference sequence). The V and J ends lost 4 bases and 4 bases, in that order; junction bases with no gene match: 11. CDR3 size: 16 residues. Regarding the study as a whole: For ophthalmopathy, model prediction preceded onset by a median around 7 months.

This clonotype occurred a few times. Its specificity is not known. The sequenced sample consisted of blood. The clonotype comes from a woman aged 18-29 years with Graves' hyperthyroidism. V usage is TRBV11-1 and J usage is TRBJ2-5, with TRBD1 identical over 8 bases. DNA of the CDR3: TGTGCCAGCAGCTCGTCACAGGGGGTCCAGGGAGAGACCCAGTACTTC. As protein: CASSSSQGVQGETQYF.